These 23 T cell receptor beta chains were sequenced from one sample in a study of T cell responses to AZD1222 COVID-19 vaccine. TCRdb keeps only in-frame clones here, not all; method: immunoSEQ multiplex PCR. The sample contains around 63,000 clones, approximately 85% of which appear only once. Source: peripheral blood, taken on day 0 of AZD1222 vaccination. The receptors derive from an adult in good health.

The CDR3 DNA reads as TGTGCCAGCAGCCCTCAGGGACCGAGTAATTATGGCTACACCTTC. Its translation: CASSPQGPSNYGYTF. The rearrangement links TRBV28 to TRBJ1-2; D might be TRBD1 (5 bases). The V gene lost 6 bases and the J gene lost 5 bases, with 19 bases spanning the gap. Germline V CDR1 and CDR2: MDHEN, SYDVKM. This CDR3 comprises 15 residues.

The rearrangement links TRBV20-1 to TRBJ1-1, with 10 bases fitting TRBD1. Germline V lookup: CDR1 DFQATT, CDR2 SNEGSKA (reference sequence). The V and J ends lost 3 bases and 0 bases, in that order; junction bases with no gene match: 4. The CDR3 extends over 15 amino acids. CDR3 in amino acids: CSASDRGHLNTEAFF. In nucleotides, the CDR3 is TGCAGTGCTAGTGACAGGGGGCACCTGAACACTGAAGCTTTCTTT.

This chain uses TRBV7-9 with TRBJ2-5; D not certain. The germline V gene has CDR1 SEHNR and CDR2 FQNEAQ (reference sequence). Trimming pared 1 base from V and 8 bases from J, leaving 2 bases between. The CDR3 contains 10 residues. CDR3 residues: CASSLETQYF. CDR3 DNA: TGTGCCAGCAGCTTAGAAACCCAGTACTTC. Complete variable domain (other parts from reference TRBV7-9 and TRBJ2-5): DTGVSQNPRHKITKRGQNVTFRCDPISEHNRLYWYRQTLGQGPEFLTYFQNEAQLEKSRLLSDRFSAERPKGSFSTLEIQRTEQGDSAMYLCASSLETQYFGPGTRLLVL.

V is TRBV9 and J is TRBJ1-1; TRBD1 matches at 7 bases. Germline CDR1 reads SGDLS; CDR2 reads YYNGEE. The ends lost 10 bases at V and 2 bases at J; junction bases unmatched: 8. The CDR3 runs 13 residues. The CDR3: CASNRGGNTEAFF. CDR3 sequence (DNA): TGTGCCTCCAACAGGGGAGGTAACACTGAAGCTTTCTTT.

V gene TRBV6-5 combines with J gene TRBJ1-4; D not resolved. CDR1 and CDR2 (germline): MNHEY, SVGAGI. V was shortened by 8 bases and J by 3 bases, with 13 bases between the two germline ends. The CDR3 is 14 residues long. CDR3 sequence reads: CASGPRAANEKLFF. For the CDR3, the DNA is TGTGCCAGCGGGCCTAGGGCAGCTAATGAAAAACTGTTTTTT.

V and J are TRBV12-3 or TRBV12-4 and TRBJ2-1, with D tentatively TRBD1 (5 bases). The CDR3 is 13 residues long. With 0 bases removed from V and 5 bases from J, the gap between germline ends came to 5 bases. This CDR3 reads CASSLARDNEQFF. The CDR3 DNA follows: TGTGCCAGCAGTTTAGCCAGGGACAATGAGCAGTTCTTC.

V gene TRBV28 combines with J gene TRBJ2-3, with a possible D match to TRBD2 (5 bases). V was clipped by 2 bases and J by 8 bases, with 5 bases between them. This CDR3 region has 11 residues. Per the germline V gene, CDR1 is MDHEN and CDR2 is SYDVKM. The CDR3 DNA reads as TGTGCCAGCAGTTTAGAGGGTACGCAGTATTTT. Amino acids: CASSLEGTQYF.

The chain has TRBV2 and TRBJ1-1, with TRBD1 matching over 7 bases. The CDR3 contains 15 residues. The V gene's germline CDR1 is SNHLY and CDR2 FYNNEI. The junction had 7 bases not matched to a gene; V was cut back by 5 bases and J by 1 base. CDR3 nucleotide sequence: TGTGCCAGCAGTTTGGGGGGGACAGCGAACACTGAAGCTTTCTTT. This codes for CASSLGGTANTEAFF.

The CDR3 nucleotides are TGTGCCAGCAGCCTGGGTGAGGGACAGTTTTACGAGCAGTACTTC. Translated, it gives CASSLGEGQFYEQYF. The chain links TRBV5-4 to TRBJ2-7, with 7 positions matching TRBD1. This CDR3 region has 15 residues. V was pared by 4 bases and J by 4 bases, with 11 bases of the junction left unmatched. Germline CDR1 reads SGHNT; CDR2 reads YYREEE (reference sequence).

This chain uses TRBV7-9 with TRBJ2-7; TRBD2 agrees at 7 bases. From germline, CDR1 is SEHNR and CDR2 FQNEAQ (reference sequence). CDR3 size: 14 residues. V lost 6 bases to trimming and J lost 5 bases; unmatched junction nucleotides: 10. In DNA form, the CDR3 reads TGTGCCAGCAGTCACCCCGGGACTACCCACGAGCAGTACTTC. Translating gives CASSHPGTTHEQYF.

V is TRBV30 and J is TRBJ1-2; D not resolved. There are 12 residues in the CDR3. Trimming took 7 bases from V and 3 from J, leaving 12 bases between them. Germline V gives CDR1 GTSNPN, CDR2 SVGIG (reference sequence). The CDR3 spells CASQLSDYGYTF. The CDR3 DNA is TGTGCCTCCCAATTGAGCGACTATGGCTACACCTTC.

Comments on this clone: The sample contains more than one DNA sequence encoding this CDR3. The V and J genes are TRBV7-9 and TRBJ1-2; D uncertain. Germline assignment: CDR1 SEHNR and CDR2 FQNEAQ (reference sequence). Trimming took 2 bases from V and 6 from J, leaving 4 bases between them. This CDR3 is built from 11 residues. The CDR3 here is CASSLIDGYTF. As DNA, the CDR3 is TGTGCCAGCAGCTTAATTGATGGCTACACCTTC.

With respect to this clone: The sample contains more than one DNA sequence encoding this CDR3. The chain carries TRBV7-6 and TRBJ1-3; D is unclear. The CDR3 totals 15 residues. V was clipped by 1 base and J by 0 bases, with 7 bases between them. The germline V gene has CDR1 SGHVS and CDR2 FNYEAQ. The CDR3 DNA follows: TGTGCCAGCAGCTTAGAACCGAGCTCTGGAAACACCATATATTTT. Its translation: CASSLEPSSGNTIYF.

The rearrangement links TRBV19 to TRBJ2-7, with 7 bases aligning to TRBD1. Trimming took 1 base from V and 6 from J; bases not matched to a gene: 6. This CDR3 is 14 amino acids long. Germline values: CDR1 LNHDA, CDR2 SQIVND (reference sequence). The CDR3 coding sequence is TGTGCCAGTAGTATAGGGACAGGATCCGGCGAGCAGTACTTC. It encodes CASSIGTGSGEQYF.

The chain uses TRBV3-1 (or the pseudogene TRBV3-2) and TRBJ2-4; tentatively, D is TRBD1 (5 bases). V was pared by 4 bases and J by 6 bases, with 16 bases between. This CDR3 is 15 amino acids long. Germline CDR1 is LGHDT and CDR2 is YNNKEL (reference sequence). CDR3 nucleotide sequence: TGTGCCAGCAGCCCCACAGGTCGGGTTGCAAACATTCAGTACTTC. It translates to CASSPTGRVANIQYF.

The chain is built from TRBV27 and TRBJ1-2; D gene ambiguous. The CDR3 runs to 13 residues. Germline values: CDR1 MNHEY, CDR2 SMNVEV (reference sequence). V lost 5 bases to trimming and J lost 2 bases, with 9 bases between them. The CDR3 DNA reads TGTGCCAGCAGTCTGAGGGAAAACTATGGCTACACCTTC. Amino acids: CASSLRENYGYTF.

The chain carries TRBV7-9 and TRBJ1-4; no reliable D call. Germline lookup yields CDR1 SEHNR and CDR2 FQNEAQ (reference sequence). With 5 bases removed from V and 5 bases from J, the gap between germline ends came to 12 bases. The CDR3 is 14 amino acids. CDR3 DNA: TGTGCCAGCAGCCGCGAAAGGTCAAATGAAAAACTGTTTTTT. This encodes CASSRERSNEKLFF.

The chain combines TRBV2 with TRBJ2-7; 7 bases are shared with TRBD1. The CDR3 runs to 16 residues. Per the germline V gene, CDR1 is SNHLY and CDR2 is FYNNEI. Losses at the gene ends were 4 bases for V and 2 bases for J; bases not matched to a gene: 11. CDR3 in DNA: TGTGCCAGCAGTGGGGCCCGGGACAGAGTTACCTACGAGCAGTACTTC. Its translation is CASSGARDRVTYEQYF.

J is TRBJ1-1 and V is TRBV7-8; 7 bases are shared with TRBD1. Germline V gene data show CDR1 as SGHVS and CDR2 as FQNEAQ. The J segment lost 1 base and the V segment lost 5 bases, leaving 13 bases of the junction unmatched. CDR3 length: 17 amino acids. The CDR3 loop reads CASSKQITGQANTEAFF. DNA for the CDR3: TGTGCCAGCAGCAAACAAATTACCGGACAGGCGAACACTGAAGCTTTCTTT.

The CDR3 region is CASSRPSGRAQHTQYF. The DNA for the CDR3 is TGCGCCAGCAGCCGCCCTAGCGGGAGGGCACAACATACGCAGTATTTT. The chain is built from TRBV5-1 and TRBJ2-3; 12 nucleotides match TRBD2. Trimming took 4 bases from V and 7 from J; bases not matched to a gene: 10. Germline loops: CDR1 SGHRS, CDR2 YFSETQ. The CDR3 contains 16 residues.

V usage is TRBV5-1 and J usage is TRBJ1-3; no reliable D call. The germline V gene encodes CDR1 SGHRS and CDR2 YFSETQ. V lost 0 bases, J lost 7 bases, and 17 bases lay in between. CDR3 length equals 16 residues. The CDR3 nucleotides read TGCGCCAGCAGCTTGGATCGGGCCGAGTTGGGGAACACCATATATTTT. Amino acids: CASSLDRAELGNTIYF. Based on the CDR3 plus reference TRBV5-1 and TRBJ1-3, the full variable domain is KAGVTQTPRYLIKTRGQQVTLSCSPISGHRSVSWYQQTPGQGLQFLFEYFSETQRNKGNFPGRFSGRQFSNSRSEMNVSTLELGDSALYLCASSLDRAELGNTIYFGEGSWLTVV.

The chain employs TRBV7-6 and TRBJ1-2, with 7 bases matching TRBD1. Germline lookup yields CDR1 SGHVS and CDR2 FNYEAQ. Trimming removed 6 bases from V and 3 bases from J; junction bases left unmatched: 10. CDR3 length: 15 residues. CDR3 residues: CASRQSATGHYGYTF. DNA for the CDR3: TGTGCCAGCAGACAATCCGCGACAGGGCACTATGGCTACACCTTC. The complete variable domain, with remaining parts taken from reference TRBV7-6 and TRBJ1-2, reads GAGVSQSPRYKVTKRGQDVALRCDPISGHVSLYWYRQALGQGPEFLTYFNYEAQQDKSGLPNDRFSAERPEGSISTLTIQRTEQRDSAMYRCASRQSATGHYGYTFGSGTRLTVV.

This chain joins TRBV12-5 and TRBJ2-1; tentative D call: TRBD1 (6 bases). This CDR3 region has 15 residues. V lost 4 bases and J lost 2, with 12 bases in between. The germline V gene encodes CDR1 LGHNT and CDR2 FRNRAP. The CDR3 region is CASGSTGLTYNEQFF. CDR3 coding DNA: TGTGCTAGTGGTTCAACAGGGTTGACCTACAATGAGCAGTTCTTC.